Reported below is one T cell receptor beta chain. What this receptor recognizes is not known. Per-base qualities were not stored, and no clone one base away is much larger. V lost 1 base and J lost 3 bases, and the count of bases not matched to a germline gene is 10. Taken from the germline V gene, the CDR1 and CDR2 loops are SGHAT and FQNNGV. From cysteine to phenylalanine, the CDR3 is 17 amino acids long. Just CDR3 DNA is preserved here, 51 bases in frame from base 1. This sample was taken from a study of technical replicates of blood from several donors listed by TCRdb under 2017. Libraries were built with the immunoSEQ multiplex PCR assay. Imported from immuneACCESS, the table was reduced by TCRdb to in-frame sequences with V and J called. These copies leave out some clones; in studies compared against another copy, an unresolved V gene accounts for under half, and the cause of the remainder is not known. The sample has 73,000 or so clones on record, 91% of them singletons. Approximately 0.25% of the sample belongs to the ten largest clones.

The chain couples TRBV11-2 to TRBJ1-1, and 8 junction bases match TRBD1. This clonotype was sampled from a human donor in good health. Sequenced material: T cells isolated from PBMCs. The CDR3 has the sequence CASSLGAGGGSDTEAFF. The nucleotide sequence reads TGTGCCAGCAGCTTAGGCGCAGGGGGCGGTTCGGACACTGAAGCTTTCTTT. The reference TRBV11-2 and TRBJ1-1 proteins fill in what lies around the CDR3, so the full variable domain reads EAGVAQSPRYKIIEKRQSVAFWCNPISGHATLYWYQQILGQGPKLLIQFQNNGVVDDSQLPKDRFSAERLKGVDSTLKIQPAKLEDSAVYLCASSLGAGGGSDTEAFFGQGTRLTVV.